This T cell receptor beta chain was documented in a study of OX40 agonist ivuxolimab in advanced cancers. Describing the broader study: Ivuxolimab was an agonistic, fully human IgG2 monoclonal antibody directed against OX40 (CD134), a costimulatory receptor. Among the 50 to 55 dose-escalation patients, around 19 had hepatocellular carcinoma, approximately 15 melanoma, 9 renal cell carcinoma and 9 head and neck cancer. Prior anti-PD-1, anti-PD-L1 or anti-CTLA-4 therapy was permitted, and about 40% of dose-escalation patients had received checkpoint inhibitors. Three dose-escalation patients achieved partial responses, one with hepatocellular carcinoma and two with cutaneous melanoma. The paper covers the monotherapy dose-escalation part of the phase I ivuxolimab trial, which included N ≈ 52 patients. The dose-escalation cohort was roughly 87% male with a mean age of 60 years, ranging from roughly 20 to 80. The point of sequencing TCRbeta in the periphery was to test whether ivuxolimab changed TCR sequence diversity and drove clonal T-cell expansion. Intravenous ivuxolimab was administered to patients every 2 weeks at six dose levels: 0.01, 0.1, 0.3, 1.5, 3 and 10 mg/kg.

Patients with a history of autoimmune disease or receiving systemic immunosuppression were excluded from the trial. In every dose cohort, peripheral blood was drawn for TCR sequencing at baseline, cycle 4 day 1, and cycle 7 day 1. The samples were taken from a phase I, first-in-human, multicenter, open-label dose-escalation trial of ivuxolimab. Adults with locally advanced or metastatic head and neck squamous cell, hepatocellular, melanoma or renal cell carcinoma were enrolled in the trial. CD4+ and CD8+ T cells were sorted separately from peripheral blood before TCR sequencing. CDR1 SNHLY and CDR2 FYNNEI were looked up in the germline V gene. The CDR3, from cysteine to phenylalanine, totals 14 residues. Just CDR3 DNA is preserved here, 42 bases in frame from base 1. The V end loses 2 bases and the J end loses 3 bases, and a stretch of 9 bases separates them. The research as a whole found: At doses of 0.1 to 3.0 mg/kg, clonal expansion of both CD4+ and CD8+ blood T cells was observed from baseline to week 6. Antigen specificity was not determined for the clonally expanded peripheral T cells. Low levels of normalized T-cell clonal expansion were also seen in some patients who did not respond. After ivuxolimab, expanded clones were on average more numerous among CD8+ T cells than among CD4+ T cells. Partial responders in the 0.1-3.0 mg/kg groups had among the lowest normalized peripheral clonal expansion, especially among CD8+ T cells.

Genomic DNA was extracted from sorted cells for sequencing of the TCRbeta CDR3 region. TCRbeta CDR3 regions were sequenced using the immunoSEQ Assay. What TCRdb holds here is the immuneACCESS table cut down to in-frame rearrangements. Part of the clones is not present; checked against another copy, under half of the missing clones reflect an unresolved V gene, and the others are unexplained. For this sample there are about 62,000 clones; approximately 85% appear just once. The ten largest clonotypes hold about a tenth of the sample. Notes on this clone: The target of this receptor is not known. The record has no base qualities; no much larger clone is one base away.

Specimen: CD4+ or CD8+ T cells sorted from blood, collected in a trial of the OX40 agonist ivuxolimab. The V and J segments used are TRBV2 and TRBJ2-3, with no confident D gene call. The clonotype originates from an adult with an advanced solid tumor such as melanoma, head and neck, liver or kidney cancer. The bases read TGTGCCAGCAGTGAACTGGGCCAAACAGATACGCAGTATTTT. This codes for CASSELGQTDTQYF.